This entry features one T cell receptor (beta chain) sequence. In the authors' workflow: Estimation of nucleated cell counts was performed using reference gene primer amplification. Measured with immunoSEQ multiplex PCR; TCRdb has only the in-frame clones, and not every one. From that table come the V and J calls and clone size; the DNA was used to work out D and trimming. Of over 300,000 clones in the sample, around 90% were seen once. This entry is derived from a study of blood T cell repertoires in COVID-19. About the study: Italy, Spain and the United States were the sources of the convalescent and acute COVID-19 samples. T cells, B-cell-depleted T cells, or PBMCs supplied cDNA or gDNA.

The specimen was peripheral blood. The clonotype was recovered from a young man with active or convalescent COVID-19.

This CDR3 reads CASSTQRGSTDTQYF. The CDR3 DNA is TGTGCCAGCAGCACCCAGCGGGGCAGCACAGATACGCAGTATTTT. The V gene is TRBV9, the J gene TRBJ2-3, with TRBD2 matching over 7 bases. This CDR3 is built from 15 residues. Germline CDR1 reads SGDLS; CDR2 reads YYNGEE. Losses at the gene ends were 4 bases for V and 0 bases for J; bases not matched to a gene: 5.